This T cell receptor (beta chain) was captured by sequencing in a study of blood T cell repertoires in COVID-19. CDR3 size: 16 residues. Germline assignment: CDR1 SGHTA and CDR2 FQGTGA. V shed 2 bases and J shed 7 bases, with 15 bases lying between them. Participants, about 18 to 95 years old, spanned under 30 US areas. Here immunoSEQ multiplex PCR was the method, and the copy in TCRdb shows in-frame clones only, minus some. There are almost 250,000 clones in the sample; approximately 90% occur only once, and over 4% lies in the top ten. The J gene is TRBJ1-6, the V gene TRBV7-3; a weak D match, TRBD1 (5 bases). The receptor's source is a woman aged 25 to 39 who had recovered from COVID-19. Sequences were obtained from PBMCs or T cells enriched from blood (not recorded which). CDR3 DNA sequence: TGTGCCAGCAGCTTAGGGGATGGGGGAGGCAATTCACCCCTCCACTTT. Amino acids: CASSLGDGGGNSPLHF.